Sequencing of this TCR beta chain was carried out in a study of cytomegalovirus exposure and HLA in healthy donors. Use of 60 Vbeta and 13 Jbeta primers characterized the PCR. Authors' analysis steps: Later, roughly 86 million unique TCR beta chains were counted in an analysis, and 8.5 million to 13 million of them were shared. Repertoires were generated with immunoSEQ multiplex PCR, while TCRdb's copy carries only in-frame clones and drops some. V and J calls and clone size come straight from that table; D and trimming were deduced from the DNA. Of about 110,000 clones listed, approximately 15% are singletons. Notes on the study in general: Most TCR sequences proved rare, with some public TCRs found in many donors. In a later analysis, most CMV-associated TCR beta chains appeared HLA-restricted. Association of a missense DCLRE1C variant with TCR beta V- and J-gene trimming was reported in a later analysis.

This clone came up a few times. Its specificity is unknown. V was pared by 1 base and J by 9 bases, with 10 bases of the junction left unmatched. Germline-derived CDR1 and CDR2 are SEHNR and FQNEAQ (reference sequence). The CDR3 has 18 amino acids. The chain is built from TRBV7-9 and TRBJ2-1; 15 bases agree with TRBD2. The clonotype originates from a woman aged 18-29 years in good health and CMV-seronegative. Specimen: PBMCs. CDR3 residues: CASSLGRRTSGGAFEQFF. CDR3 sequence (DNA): TGTGCCAGCAGCTTAGGTAGACGGACTAGCGGGGGGGCCTTTGAGCAGTTCTTC.